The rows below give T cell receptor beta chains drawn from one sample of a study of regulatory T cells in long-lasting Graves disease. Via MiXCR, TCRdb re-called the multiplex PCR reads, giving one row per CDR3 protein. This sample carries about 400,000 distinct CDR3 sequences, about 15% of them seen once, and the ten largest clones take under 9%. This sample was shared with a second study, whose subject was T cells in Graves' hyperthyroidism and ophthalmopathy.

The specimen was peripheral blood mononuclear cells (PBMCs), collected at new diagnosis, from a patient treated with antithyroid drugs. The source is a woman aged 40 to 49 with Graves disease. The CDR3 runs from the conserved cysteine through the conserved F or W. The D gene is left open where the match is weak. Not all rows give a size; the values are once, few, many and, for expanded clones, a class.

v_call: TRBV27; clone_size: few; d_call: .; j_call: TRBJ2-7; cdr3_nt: TGTGCCACGGTTGACCCTGAGTCCTACGAGCAGTACTTC; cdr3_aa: CATVDPESYEQYF
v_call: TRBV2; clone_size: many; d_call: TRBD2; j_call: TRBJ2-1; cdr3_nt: TGTGCCAGCAGGGGGGGGGCTAGCGGGAGAGGCAATGAGCAGTTCTTC; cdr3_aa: CASRGGASGRGNEQFF
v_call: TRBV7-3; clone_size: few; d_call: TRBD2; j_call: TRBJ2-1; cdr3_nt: TGTGCCAGCAGCTTAAGACTAGCGCGAAACAATGAGCAGTTCTTC; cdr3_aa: CASSLRLARNNEQFF
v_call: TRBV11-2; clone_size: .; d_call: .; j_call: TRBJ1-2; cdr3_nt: TGTGCCAGCAGCTTAGGAGGACAGAGGAACTATGGCTACACCTTC; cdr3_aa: CASSLGGQRNYGYTF
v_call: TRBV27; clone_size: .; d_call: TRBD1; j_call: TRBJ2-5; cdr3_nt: TGTGCCAGCAGGGTTCGCCGGGACAGCCTGGTAGAGACCCAGTGCTTC; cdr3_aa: CASRVRRDSLVETQCF
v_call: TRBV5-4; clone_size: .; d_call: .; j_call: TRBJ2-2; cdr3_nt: TGTGCCAGCAGCCCACGTGAGGCCTACACCGGGGAGCTGTTTTTT; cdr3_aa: CASSPREAYTGELFF
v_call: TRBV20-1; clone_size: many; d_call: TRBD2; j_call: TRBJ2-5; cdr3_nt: TGCAGTGCTAGGGTGGGGGGGTCCCAGTACTTC; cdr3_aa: CSARVGGSQYF
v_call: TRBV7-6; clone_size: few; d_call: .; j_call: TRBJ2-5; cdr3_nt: TGTGCCAGCAGCTTAGCGGTTCTAGCGCAAGAGACCCAGTACTTC; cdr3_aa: CASSLAVLAQETQYF
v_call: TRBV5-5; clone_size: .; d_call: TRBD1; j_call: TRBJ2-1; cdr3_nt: TGTGCCAGCAGCTTGGTCTCCGGGACAGGGGGTGATGAGCAGTTCTTC; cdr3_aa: CASSLVSGTGGDEQFF
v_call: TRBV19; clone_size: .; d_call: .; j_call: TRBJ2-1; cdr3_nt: TGTGCCAGTAAAACCTTAGCGTCCGCCAATGAGCAGTTCTTC; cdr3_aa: CASKTLASANEQFF
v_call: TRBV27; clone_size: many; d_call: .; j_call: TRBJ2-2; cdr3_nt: TGTGCCAGCAGTTTCTACACCGGGGAGCTGTTTTTT; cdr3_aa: CASSFYTGELFF
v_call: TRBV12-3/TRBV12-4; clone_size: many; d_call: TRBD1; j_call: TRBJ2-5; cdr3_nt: TGTGCCAGCAGCCACCGGGACAGAGAAGAGACCCAGTACTTC; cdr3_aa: CASSHRDREETQYF
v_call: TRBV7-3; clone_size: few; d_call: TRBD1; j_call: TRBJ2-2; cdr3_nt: TGTGCCAGCAGCAATACAGGGGCGGGCACCGGGGAGCTGTTTTTT; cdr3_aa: CASSNTGAGTGELFF
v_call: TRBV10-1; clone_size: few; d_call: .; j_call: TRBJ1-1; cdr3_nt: TGCGCCAGCACCAAGGGGACGGAGAACAATGAAGCTTTCTTT; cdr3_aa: CASTKGTENNEAFF
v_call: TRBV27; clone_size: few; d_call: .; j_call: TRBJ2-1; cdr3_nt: TGTGCCAGCAGTTTGTCCGAGGCGAATGAGCAGTTCTTC; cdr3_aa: CASSLSEANEQFF
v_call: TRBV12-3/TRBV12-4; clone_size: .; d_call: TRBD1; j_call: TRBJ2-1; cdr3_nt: TGTGCCAGCGCACAGGGGGCAAGTAATGAGCAGTTCTTC; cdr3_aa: CASAQGASNEQFF
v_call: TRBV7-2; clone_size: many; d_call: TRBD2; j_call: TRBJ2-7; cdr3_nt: TGTGCCAGCAGCTTTTCAGGACTAGGGTACGAGCAGTACTTC; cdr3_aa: CASSFSGLGYEQYF
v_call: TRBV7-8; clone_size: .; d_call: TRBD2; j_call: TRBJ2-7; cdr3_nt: TGTGCCAGCAGCTTCAGGGTAGCGGGATACGAGCAGTACTTC; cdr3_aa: CASSFRVAGYEQYF
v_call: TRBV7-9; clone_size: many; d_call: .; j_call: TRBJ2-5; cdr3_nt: TGTGCCAGCAGCTGGACCATCCAAGAGACCCAGTACTTC; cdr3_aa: CASSWTIQETQYF
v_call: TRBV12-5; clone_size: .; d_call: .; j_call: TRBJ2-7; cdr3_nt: TGTGCTAGTGGTTTAGGTTACGGGAGCGCTAGCTCCTACGAGCAGTACTTC; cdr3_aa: CASGLGYGSASSYEQYF
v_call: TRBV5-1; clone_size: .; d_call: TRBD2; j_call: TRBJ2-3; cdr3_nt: TGCGCCAGCAGCTCGACATTCCCTGACTATAGCGGGAGCACAGATACGCAGTATTTT; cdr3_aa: CASSSTFPDYSGSTDTQYF
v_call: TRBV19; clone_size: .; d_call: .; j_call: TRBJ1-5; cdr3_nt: TGTGCCAGTAGCCCGACGGCAGGACACAATCAGCCCCAGCATTTT; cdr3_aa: CASSPTAGHNQPQHF
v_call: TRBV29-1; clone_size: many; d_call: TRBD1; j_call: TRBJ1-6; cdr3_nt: TGCAGCGTTGATCTGGAGGGACAGAGCACATTTTCACCCCTCCACTTT; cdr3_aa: CSVDLEGQSTFSPLHF
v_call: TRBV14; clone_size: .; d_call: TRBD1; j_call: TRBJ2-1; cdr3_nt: TGTGCCAGCAGCCGGGACAGGGGACGGGAGCAGTTCTTC; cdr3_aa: CASSRDRGREQFF
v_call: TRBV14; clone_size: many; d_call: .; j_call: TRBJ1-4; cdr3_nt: TGTGCCAGCAGCCAGAACGTACCGACAGGCCCCAGGGAAAAACTGTTTTTT; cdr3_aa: CASSQNVPTGPREKLFF
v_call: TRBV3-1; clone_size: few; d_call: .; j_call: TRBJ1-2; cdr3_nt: TGTGCCAGCAGCCAGGGATTTGGCTACACCTTC; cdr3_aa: CASSQGFGYTF
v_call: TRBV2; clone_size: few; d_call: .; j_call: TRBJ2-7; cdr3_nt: TGTGCCAGCACTAGGGACGGAGAGACCTACGAGCAGTACTTC; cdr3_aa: CASTRDGETYEQYF